The present entry profiles one TCR beta chain with its context. This sample was taken from a study of T cells after yellow fever vaccination. TCRdb reprocessed the 5' RACE reads via MiXCR and lists one record per CDR3 protein. The sample holds 500,000 to 550,000 distinct CDR3 sequences, roughly 22% seen once. The V end was cut by 6 bases, the J end by 0 bases, with 11 bases between. Germline V lookup: CDR1 DFQATT, CDR2 SNEGSKA (reference sequence). This CDR3 is built from 13 residues. The chain carries TRBV20-1 and TRBJ1-1; no reliable D call. Source: PBMCs, taken 21 days after the first yellow fever vaccination. The receptor comes from a man aged 18 to 30 who received the YFV17D yellow fever vaccine. The DNA of the CDR3 is TGCAGTGCCGCTCCGGGGTTGAACACTGAAGCTTTCTTT. Its protein product is CSAAPGLNTEAFF.